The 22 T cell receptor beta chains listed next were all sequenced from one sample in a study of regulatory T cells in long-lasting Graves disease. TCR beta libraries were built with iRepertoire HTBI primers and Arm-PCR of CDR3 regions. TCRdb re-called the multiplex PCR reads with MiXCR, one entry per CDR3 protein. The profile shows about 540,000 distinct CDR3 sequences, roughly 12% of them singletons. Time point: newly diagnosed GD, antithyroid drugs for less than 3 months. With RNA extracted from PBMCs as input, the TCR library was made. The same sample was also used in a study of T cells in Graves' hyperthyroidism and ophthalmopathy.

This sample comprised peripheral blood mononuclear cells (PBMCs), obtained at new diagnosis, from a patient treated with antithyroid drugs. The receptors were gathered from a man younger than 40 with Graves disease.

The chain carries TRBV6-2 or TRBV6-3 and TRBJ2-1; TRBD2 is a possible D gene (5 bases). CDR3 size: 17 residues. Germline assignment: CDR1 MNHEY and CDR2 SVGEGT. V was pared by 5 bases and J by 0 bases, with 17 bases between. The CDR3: CASSTPAGSSSYNEQFF. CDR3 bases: TGTGCCAGCAGTACCCCGGCGGGCAGTAGCTCCTACAATGAGCAGTTCTTC.

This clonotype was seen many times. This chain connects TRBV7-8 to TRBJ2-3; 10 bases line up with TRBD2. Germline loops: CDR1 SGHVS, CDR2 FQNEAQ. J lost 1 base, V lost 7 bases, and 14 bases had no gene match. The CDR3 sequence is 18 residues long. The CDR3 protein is CASTTAGTGTSGTDTQYF. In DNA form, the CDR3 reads TGTGCCAGCACCACGGCCGGCACCGGGACTAGCGGCACAGATACGCAGTATTTT.

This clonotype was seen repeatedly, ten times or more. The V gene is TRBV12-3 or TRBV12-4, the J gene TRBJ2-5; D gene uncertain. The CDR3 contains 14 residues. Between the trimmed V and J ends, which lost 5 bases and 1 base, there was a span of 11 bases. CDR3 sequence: CASSRTLRQETQYF. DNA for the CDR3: TGTGCCAGCAGTCGGACCTTACGCCAAGAGACCCAGTACTTC.

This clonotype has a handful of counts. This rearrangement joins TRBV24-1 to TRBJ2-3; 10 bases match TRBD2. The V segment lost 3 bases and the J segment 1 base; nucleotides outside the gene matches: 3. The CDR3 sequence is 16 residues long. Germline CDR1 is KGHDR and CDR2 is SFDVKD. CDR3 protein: CATSDTGTSGTDTQYF. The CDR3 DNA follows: TGTGCCACCAGTGATACCGGGACTAGCGGCACAGATACGCAGTATTTT.

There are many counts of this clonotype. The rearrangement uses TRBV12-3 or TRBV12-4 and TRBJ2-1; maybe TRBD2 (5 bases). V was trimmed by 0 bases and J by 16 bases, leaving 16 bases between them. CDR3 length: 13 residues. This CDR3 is CASSLALARSGFF. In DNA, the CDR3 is TGTGCCAGCAGTTTAGCTCTAGCCCGCAGCGGATTCTTC.

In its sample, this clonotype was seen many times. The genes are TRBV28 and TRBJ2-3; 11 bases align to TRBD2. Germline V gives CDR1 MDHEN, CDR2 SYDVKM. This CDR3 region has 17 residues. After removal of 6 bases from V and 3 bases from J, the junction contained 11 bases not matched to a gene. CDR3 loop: CASSLLAGGAGTDTQYF. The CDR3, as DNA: TGTGCCAGCAGCCTGCTAGCGGGAGGTGCGGGGACAGATACGCAGTATTTT.

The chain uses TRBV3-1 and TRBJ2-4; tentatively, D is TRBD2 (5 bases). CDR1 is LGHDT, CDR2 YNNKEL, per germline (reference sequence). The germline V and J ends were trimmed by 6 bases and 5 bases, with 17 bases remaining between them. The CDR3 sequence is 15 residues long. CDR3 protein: CASRPAWTEENIQYF. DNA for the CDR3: TGTGCCAGCAGACCGGCATGGACGGAGGAAAACATTCAGTACTTC.

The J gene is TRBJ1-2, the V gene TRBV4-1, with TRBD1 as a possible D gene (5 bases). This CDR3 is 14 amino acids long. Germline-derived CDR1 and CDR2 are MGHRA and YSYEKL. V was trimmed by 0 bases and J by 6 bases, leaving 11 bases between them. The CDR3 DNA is TGCGCCAGCAGCCAAGATCAGGGCGGGAATGGCTACACCTTC. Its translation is CASSQDQGGNGYTF.

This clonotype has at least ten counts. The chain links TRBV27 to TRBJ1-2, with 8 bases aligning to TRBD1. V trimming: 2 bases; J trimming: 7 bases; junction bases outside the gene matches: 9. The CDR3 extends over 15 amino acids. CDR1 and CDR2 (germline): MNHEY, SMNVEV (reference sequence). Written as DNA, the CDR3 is TGTGCCAGCAGTTTACAGGGACAGGTAGTGGGTGGCTACACCTTC. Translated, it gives CASSLQGQVVGGYTF.

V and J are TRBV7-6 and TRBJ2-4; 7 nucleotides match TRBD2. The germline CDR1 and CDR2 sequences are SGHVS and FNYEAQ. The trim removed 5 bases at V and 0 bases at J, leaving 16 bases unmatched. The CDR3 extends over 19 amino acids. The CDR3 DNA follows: TGTGCCAGCAGCCCGCTTTTGACTAGCAGGCGACTAGCCAAAAACATTCAGTACTTC. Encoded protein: CASSPLLTSRRLAKNIQYF.

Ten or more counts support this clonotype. The CDR3 reads CASSAVDRGNEQFF. The CDR3 DNA reads TGTGCCAGCAGCGCCGTGGACAGGGGAAATGAGCAGTTCTTC. The chain couples TRBV5-5 to TRBJ2-1; 9 bases are shared with TRBD1. The V gene end was trimmed by 4 bases and the J gene end by 7 bases; junction bases not matched to a gene: 6. CDR3 length equals 14 residues. CDR1 SGHKS and CDR2 YYEKEE come from the germline V gene (reference sequence). Full variable domain (remainder filled in from reference TRBV5-5 and TRBJ2-1): DAGVTQSPTHLIKTRGQQVTLRCSPISGHKSVSWYQQVLGQGPQFIFQYYEKEERGRGNFPDRFSARQFPNYSSELNVNALLLGDSALYLCASSAVDRGNEQFFGPGTRLTVL.

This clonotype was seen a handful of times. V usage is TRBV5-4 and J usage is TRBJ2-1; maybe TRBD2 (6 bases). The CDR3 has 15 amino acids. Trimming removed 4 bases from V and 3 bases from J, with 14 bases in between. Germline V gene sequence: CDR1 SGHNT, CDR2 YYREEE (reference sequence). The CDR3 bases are TGTGCCAGCAGCCAGCCGGGACTGGACTACAATGAGCAGTTCTTC. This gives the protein CASSQPGLDYNEQFF.

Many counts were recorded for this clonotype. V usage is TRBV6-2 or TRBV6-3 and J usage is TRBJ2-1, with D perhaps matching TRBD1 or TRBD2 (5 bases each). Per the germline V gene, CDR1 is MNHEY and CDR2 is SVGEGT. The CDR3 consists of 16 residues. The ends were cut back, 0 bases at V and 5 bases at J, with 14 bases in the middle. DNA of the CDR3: TGTGCCAGCAGTTACTCGGGACCAATCCGCAACAATGAGCAGTTCTTC. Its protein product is CASSYSGPIRNNEQFF.

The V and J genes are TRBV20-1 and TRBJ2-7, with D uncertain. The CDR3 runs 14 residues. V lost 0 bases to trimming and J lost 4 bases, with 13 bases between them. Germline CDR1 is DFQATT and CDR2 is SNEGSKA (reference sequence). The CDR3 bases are TGCAGTGCTAGAGATCGGGCTAGAAATTACGAGCAGTACTTC. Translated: CSARDRARNYEQYF.

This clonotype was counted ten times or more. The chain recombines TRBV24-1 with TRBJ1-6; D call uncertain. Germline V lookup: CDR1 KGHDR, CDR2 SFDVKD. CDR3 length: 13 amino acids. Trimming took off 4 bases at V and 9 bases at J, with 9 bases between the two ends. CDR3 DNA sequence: TGTGCCACCAGTGAGGGGAGCTTTTCACCCCTCCACTTT. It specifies CATSEGSFSPLHF.

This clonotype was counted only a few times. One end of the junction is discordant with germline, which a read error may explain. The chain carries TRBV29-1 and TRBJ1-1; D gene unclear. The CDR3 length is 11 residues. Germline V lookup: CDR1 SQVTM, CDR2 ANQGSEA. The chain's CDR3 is CSVEDPSGSSF. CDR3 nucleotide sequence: TGCAGCGTTGAAGATCCTTCGGGGAGTTCCTTT.

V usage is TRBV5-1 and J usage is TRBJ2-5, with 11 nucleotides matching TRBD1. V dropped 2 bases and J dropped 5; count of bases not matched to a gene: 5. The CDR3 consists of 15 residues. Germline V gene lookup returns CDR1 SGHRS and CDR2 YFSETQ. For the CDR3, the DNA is TGCGCCAGCAGCTTCCCGGGACAGGGGGGGGAGACCCAGTACTTC. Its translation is CASSFPGQGGETQYF. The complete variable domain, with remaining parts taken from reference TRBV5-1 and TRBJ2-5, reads KAGVTQTPRYLIKTRGQQVTLSCSPISGHRSVSWYQQTPGQGLQFLFEYFSETQRNKGNFPGRFSGRQFSNSRSEMNVSTLELGDSALYLCASSFPGQGGETQYFGPGTRLLVL.

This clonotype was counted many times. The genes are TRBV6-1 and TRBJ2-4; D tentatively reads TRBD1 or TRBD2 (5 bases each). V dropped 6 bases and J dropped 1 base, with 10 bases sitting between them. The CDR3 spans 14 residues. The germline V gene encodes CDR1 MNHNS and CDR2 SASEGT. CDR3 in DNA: TGTGCCAGCAGGCCCGAGGGGGCCAAAAACATTCAGTACTTC. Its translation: CASRPEGAKNIQYF.

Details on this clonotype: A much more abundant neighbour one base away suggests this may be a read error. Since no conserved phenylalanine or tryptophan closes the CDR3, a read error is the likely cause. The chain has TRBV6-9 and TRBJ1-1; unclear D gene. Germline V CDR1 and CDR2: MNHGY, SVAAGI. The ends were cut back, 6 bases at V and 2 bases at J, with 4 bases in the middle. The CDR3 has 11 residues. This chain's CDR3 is CASSPNTEAFV. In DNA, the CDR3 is TGTGCCAGCAGCCCAAACACTGAAGCTTTCGTT.

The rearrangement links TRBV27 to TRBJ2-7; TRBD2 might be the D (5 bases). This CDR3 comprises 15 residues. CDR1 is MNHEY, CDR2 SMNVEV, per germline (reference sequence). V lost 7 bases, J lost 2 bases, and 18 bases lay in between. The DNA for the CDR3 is TGTGCCAGCATCCCGACCCAAGGACTTCCCTACGAGCAGTACTTC. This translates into CASIPTQGLPYEQYF.

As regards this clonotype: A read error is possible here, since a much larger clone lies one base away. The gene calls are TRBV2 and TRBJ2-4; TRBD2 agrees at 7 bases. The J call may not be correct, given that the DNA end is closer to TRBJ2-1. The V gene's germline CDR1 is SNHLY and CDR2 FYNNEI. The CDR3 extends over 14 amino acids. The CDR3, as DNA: TGTGCCGGCAGTGCACTACAAGCGGGGAGCGGGCAGTTCTTC. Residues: CAGSALQAGSGQFF.

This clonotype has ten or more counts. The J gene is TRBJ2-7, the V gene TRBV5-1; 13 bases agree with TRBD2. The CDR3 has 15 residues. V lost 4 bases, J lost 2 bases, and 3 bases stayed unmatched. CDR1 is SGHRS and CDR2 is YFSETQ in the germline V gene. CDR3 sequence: CASSKLAGGTYEQYF. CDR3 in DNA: TGCGCCAGCAGCAAACTAGCGGGAGGGACCTACGAGCAGTACTTC.